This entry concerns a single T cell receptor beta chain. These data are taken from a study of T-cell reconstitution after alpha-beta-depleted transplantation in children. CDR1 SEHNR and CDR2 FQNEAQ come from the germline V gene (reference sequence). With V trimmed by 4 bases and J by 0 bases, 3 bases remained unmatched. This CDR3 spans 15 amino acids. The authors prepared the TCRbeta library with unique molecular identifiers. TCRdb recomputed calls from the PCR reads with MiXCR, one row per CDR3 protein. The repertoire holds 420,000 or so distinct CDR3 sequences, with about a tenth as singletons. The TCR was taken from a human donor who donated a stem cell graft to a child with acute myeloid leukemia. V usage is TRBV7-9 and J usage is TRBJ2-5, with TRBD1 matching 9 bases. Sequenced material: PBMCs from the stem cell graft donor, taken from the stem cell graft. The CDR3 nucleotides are TGTGCCAGCAGCTACAGGGGGCCCAACCAAGAGACCCAGTACTTC. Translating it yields CASSYRGPNQETQYF. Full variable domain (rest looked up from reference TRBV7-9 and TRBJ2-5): DTGVSQNPRHKITKRGQNVTFRCDPISEHNRLYWYRQTLGQGPEFLTYFQNEAQLEKSRLLSDRFSAERPKGSFSTLEIQRTEQGDSAMYLCASSYRGPNQETQYFGPGTRLLVL.